The 26 T cell receptor beta chains below all came from one sample that was sequenced in a study of blood T cell repertoires in COVID-19. TCRdb's copy holds only in-frame clones and misses some; the assay was immunoSEQ multiplex PCR. The sample yields over 200,000 clones, over 75% seen once. Sequenced: peripheral blood. All receptors derive from a woman between 35 and 50 years old with acute or convalescent COVID-19.

The V call is TRBV5-1, the J call TRBJ1-1, with unresolved D. There are 13 residues in the CDR3. V lost 1 base to trimming and J lost 5 bases, with 9 bases between them. CDR1 and CDR2 (germline): SGHRS, YFSETQ. Here the CDR3 DNA reads TGCGCCAGCAGCTTGATCACCAGGACTGAAGCTTTCTTT. This gives the protein CASSLITRTEAFF.

In this sample, this clone turned up a few times. This rearrangement joins TRBV5-1 to TRBJ2-1, with 8 bases identical to TRBD1. Losses at the gene ends were 3 bases for V and 3 bases for J; bases not matched to a gene: 14. This CDR3 spans 18 amino acids. Germline CDR1 and CDR2: SGHRS and YFSETQ. CDR3 in amino acids: CASSYRSLDRAVYNEQFF. In DNA form, the CDR3 reads TGCGCCAGCAGCTATCGATCCTTGGACAGGGCGGTCTACAATGAGCAGTTCTTC.

The V gene is TRBV7-9, the J gene TRBJ2-1; D uncertain. Germline loops: CDR1 SEHNR, CDR2 FQNEAQ (reference sequence). The CDR3 has 15 residues. V was pared by 5 bases and J by 0 bases, with 11 bases between. The CDR3 DNA sequence: TGTGCCAGCAGCCCCGAGAGTAGCTCCTACAATGAGCAGTTCTTC. Its translation is CASSPESSSYNEQFF.

V is TRBV13 and J is TRBJ1-2; D is possibly TRBD1 (5 bases). Germline values: CDR1 PRHDT, CDR2 FYEKMQ (reference sequence). This CDR3 has 15 residues. The V and J ends lost 5 bases and 4 bases respectively, with 17 bases between them. Here the CDR3 DNA reads TGTGCCAGCAGCCTCTTTGTGGGACTCTCCTATGGCTACACCTTC. As protein: CASSLFVGLSYGYTF.

V is TRBV18 and J is TRBJ1-1; unclear D gene. This CDR3 contains 13 residues. Germline loops: CDR1 KGHSH, CDR2 LQKENI. Trimming cost V 6 bases and J 10 bases, with 18 bases left between them. The chain's CDR3 is CASSGAIAEVAFF. The DNA for the CDR3 is TGTGCCAGCTCGGGAGCGATCGCCGAGGTAGCTTTCTTT.

The chain uses TRBV19 and TRBJ1-4, with D possibly being TRBD1 (6 bases). Germline V gene lookup returns CDR1 LNHDA and CDR2 SQIVND (reference sequence). The CDR3 contains 14 residues. The V and J ends lost 5 bases and 11 bases respectively, with 18 bases between them. For the CDR3, the DNA is TGTGCCAGTAGTCGGGGGGACACCATGCTGAAACTGTTTTTT. Protein: CASSRGDTMLKLFF.

The chain employs TRBV19 and TRBJ1-1, with D possibly being TRBD1 (5 bases). Germline-derived CDR1 and CDR2 are LNHDA and SQIVND (reference sequence). CDR3 length equals 16 residues. V was cut by 3 bases and J by 0 bases, with 14 bases left in between. The CDR3 DNA is TGTGCCAGTAGTATCTGGCAGGGCATAATGAACACTGAAGCTTTCTTT. Translated: CASSIWQGIMNTEAFF.

The chain has TRBV5-1 and TRBJ2-1; 8 bases are shared with TRBD2. This CDR3 has 17 amino acids. Losses at the gene ends were 3 bases for V and 5 bases for J; bases not matched to a gene: 13. Germline V gives CDR1 SGHRS, CDR2 YFSETQ. The chain's CDR3 is CASSSSFGSGGNNEQFF. Here the CDR3 DNA reads TGCGCCAGCAGCTCCTCATTTGGGAGCGGGGGCAACAATGAGCAGTTCTTC. The complete variable domain, with remaining parts taken from reference TRBV5-1 and TRBJ2-1, reads KAGVTQTPRYLIKTRGQQVTLSCSPISGHRSVSWYQQTPGQGLQFLFEYFSETQRNKGNFPGRFSGRQFSNSRSEMNVSTLELGDSALYLCASSSSFGSGGNNEQFFGPGTRLTVL.

The J gene is TRBJ2-2, the V gene TRBV28; D is perhaps TRBD1 (6 bases). Trimming took 7 bases from V and 0 from J, leaving 15 bases between them. Germline CDR1 is MDHEN and CDR2 is SYDVKM. CDR3 length equals 16 residues. The CDR3 reads CASTSRGPANTGELFF. In DNA form, the CDR3 reads TGTGCCAGCACCTCCAGGGGACCTGCGAACACCGGGGAGCTGTTTTTT.

Remarks on this clone: This sample also contains other DNA sequences that code for the same CDR3. CDR3 in amino acids: CASSRQGTYGYTF. The CDR3 DNA sequence: TGTGCCAGCAGCCGACAGGGGACATATGGCTACACCTTC. V and J are TRBV12-3 or TRBV12-4 and TRBJ1-2; 8 bases align to TRBD1. Trimming cost V 6 bases and J 5 bases; bases outside gene matches: 5. This CDR3 is built from 13 residues.

The rearrangement links TRBV6-5 to TRBJ1-1; D is ambiguous. CDR3 length: 12 residues. Germline V gene sequence: CDR1 MNHEY, CDR2 SVGAGI. Trimming removed 7 bases from V and 4 bases from J, with 10 bases in between. The CDR3 loop reads CASIILGTEAFF. The CDR3 DNA follows: TGTGCCAGCATCATTCTCGGCACTGAAGCTTTCTTT.

J is TRBJ2-1 and V is TRBV5-1, with D tentatively TRBD2 (5 bases). CDR3 length: 15 amino acids. V was clipped by 4 bases and J by 2 bases, with 13 bases between them. Per germline, CDR1 SGHRS and CDR2 YFSETQ. The CDR3 protein is CASSPDIGAYNEQFF. The CDR3 DNA reads as TGCGCCAGCAGCCCCGATATCGGGGCCTACAATGAGCAGTTCTTC.

This rearrangement joins TRBV5-1 to TRBJ2-1; D is perhaps TRBD2 (6 bases). V gave up 4 bases and J gave up 0 bases, with 14 bases separating them. The CDR3 spans 16 residues. Germline CDR1 is SGHRS and CDR2 is YFSETQ. The CDR3 loop reads CASSGGLSSSYNEQFF. The DNA for the CDR3 is TGCGCCAGCAGCGGGGGACTTTCGAGCTCCTACAATGAGCAGTTCTTC.

CDR3 DNA: TGTGCCACCAGCAGCCAGTGGAGGGGCTCAGATACGCAGTATTTT. Protein: CATSSQWRGSDTQYF. The chain couples TRBV15 to TRBJ2-3; weak D call: TRBD2 (6 bases). Germline V CDR1 and CDR2: LNHNV, YYDKDF (reference sequence). CDR3 length equals 15 residues. Trimming took off 3 bases at V and 4 bases at J, with 14 bases between the two ends.

This chain uses TRBV14 with TRBJ1-1; D gene unclear. The CDR3 is made up of 15 amino acids. CDR1 SGHDN and CDR2 FVKESK come from the germline V gene. V was cut by 0 bases and J by 1 base, with 9 bases left in between. The DNA for the CDR3 is TGTGCCAGCAGCCAAGATCGTCGGTCGAACACTGAAGCTTTCTTT. This gives the protein CASSQDRRSNTEAFF.

DNA of the CDR3: TGTGCCAGCAGCACGGGACTAGCTAACGAGCAGTACGTC. It encodes CASSTGLANEQYV. J is TRBJ2-7 and V is TRBV5-8, with 9 bases fitting TRBD2. The CDR3 covers 13 residues. Germline V gene sequence: CDR1 SGHTS, CDR2 YDEGEE. Germline trimming cut 4 bases from V and 5 bases from J; bases unmatched to any gene: 4.

The rearrangement links TRBV19 to TRBJ1-1; 7 bases match TRBD1. The J segment lost 1 base and the V segment lost 3 bases, leaving 20 bases of the junction unmatched. Germline V gene data show CDR1 as LNHDA and CDR2 as SQIVND (reference sequence). This CDR3 has 20 residues. The CDR3 sequence: CASSIPGTHRGRGRNTEAFF. The CDR3, as DNA: TGTGCCAGTAGTATCCCAGGGACCCATAGGGGGCGAGGGAGGAACACTGAAGCTTTCTTT.

The sample holds a few counts of this clone. The chain is built from TRBV5-8 and TRBJ2-7, with D perhaps given as TRBD1 or TRBD2 (5 bases each). Germline lookup yields CDR1 SGHTS and CDR2 YDEGEE. Between the trimmed V and J ends, which lost 4 bases and 2 bases, there was a span of 16 bases. This CDR3 is built from 15 residues. The CDR3 region has the DNA TGTGCCAGCAGCCTGGGGGTAGCCACAACCTACGAGCAGTACGTC. It encodes CASSLGVATTYEQYV.

The chain combines TRBV9 with TRBJ1-2; 8 bases match TRBD1. The CDR3 is made up of 15 amino acids. Unmatched junction bases numbered 9, after V lost 0 bases and J lost 8 bases. Germline loops: CDR1 SGDLS, CDR2 YYNGEE. The CDR3 nucleotides read TGTGCCAGCAGCGTAGACCAGGGGGCCTTCGGAGGCTACACCTTC. Translated, it gives CASSVDQGAFGGYTF. Combining the CDR3 with reference TRBV9 and TRBJ1-2 gives the whole variable domain DSGVTQTPKHLITATGQRVTLRCSPRSGDLSVYWYQQSLDQGLQFLIQYYNGEERAKGNILERFSAQQFPDLHSELNLSSLELGDSALYFCASSVDQGAFGGYTFGSGTRLTVV.

This chain joins TRBV4-2 and TRBJ2-2, with 7 bases that match TRBD2. V shed 0 bases and J 0 bases; nucleotides not matched to a gene: 4. Germline V gene lookup returns CDR1 LGHNA and CDR2 YNFKEQ. There are 17 residues in the CDR3. The DNA of the CDR3 is TGTGCCAGCAGCCAAGAGGGCGGGGGACCGAACACCGGGGAGCTGTTTTTT. Translating gives CASSQEGGGPNTGELFF.

V gene TRBV5-6 combines with J gene TRBJ1-5, with TRBD1 matching 7 bases. Germline V CDR1 and CDR2: SGHDT, YYEEEE. The ends lost 7 bases at V and 0 bases at J; junction bases unmatched: 16. The CDR3 extends over 18 amino acids. The CDR3 DNA reads as TGTGCCAGCGCTAAGACGGGACAGACACTTTATAGCAATCAGCCCCAGCATTTT. Its protein is CASAKTGQTLYSNQPQHF.

The chain uses TRBV11-2 and TRBJ1-5; D may be TRBD1 (6 bases). From germline, CDR1 is SGHAT and CDR2 FQNNGV. This CDR3 is built from 15 residues. V was cut by 5 bases and J by 1 base, with 12 bases left in between. In DNA form, the CDR3 reads TGTGCCAGCAGCCTCGGACAGACCAGCAATCAGCCCCAGCATTTT. Protein product: CASSLGQTSNQPQHF. Full variable domain (rest looked up from reference TRBV11-2 and TRBJ1-5): EAGVAQSPRYKIIEKRQSVAFWCNPISGHATLYWYQQILGQGPKLLIQFQNNGVVDDSQLPKDRFSAERLKGVDSTLKIQPAKLEDSAVYLCASSLGQTSNQPQHFGDGTRLSIL.

The V and J genes are TRBV19 and TRBJ2-3; 9 positions agree with TRBD2. The CDR3 contains 15 residues. Germline CDR1 is LNHDA and CDR2 is SQIVND (reference sequence). Trimming took 5 bases from V and 1 from J; bases not matched to a gene: 4. The CDR3 DNA is TGTGCCAGTAGTGACCCTAGCGGGGGCACAGATACGCAGTATTTT. It specifies CASSDPSGGTDTQYF.

The chain couples TRBV3-1 (or the pseudogene TRBV3-2) to TRBJ2-3, with TRBD2 matching over 7 bases. Germline CDR1 and CDR2: LGHDT and YNNKEL (reference sequence). Trimming took 6 bases from V and 3 from J; bases not matched to a gene: 12. This CDR3 has 16 amino acids. In DNA, the CDR3 is TGTGCCAGCAGTTTCCGATCGGGAGGTGGGACAGATACGCAGTATTTT. Translated, it gives CASSFRSGGGTDTQYF.

The chain joins TRBV30 to TRBJ1-1; D ambiguous. The CDR3 covers 11 residues. Trimming took off 3 bases at V and 4 bases at J, with 6 bases between the two ends. The germline gives CDR1 GTSNPN, CDR2 SVGIG (reference sequence). The CDR3 is CAWSLATEAFF. In DNA form, the CDR3 reads TGTGCCTGGAGCTTGGCCACTGAAGCTTTCTTT.

The rearrangement joins TRBV6-4 to TRBJ2-1; 14 positions match TRBD2. V shed 5 bases, J shed 6 bases, and the junction held 9 bases outside the gene matches. The CDR3 totals 17 residues. Germline V gene lookup returns CDR1 MRHNA and CDR2 SNTAGT. The CDR3 spells CASSRTSGGNLPNEQFF. DNA for the CDR3: TGTGCCAGCAGTAGGACTAGCGGGGGGAACCTCCCCAATGAGCAGTTCTTC.